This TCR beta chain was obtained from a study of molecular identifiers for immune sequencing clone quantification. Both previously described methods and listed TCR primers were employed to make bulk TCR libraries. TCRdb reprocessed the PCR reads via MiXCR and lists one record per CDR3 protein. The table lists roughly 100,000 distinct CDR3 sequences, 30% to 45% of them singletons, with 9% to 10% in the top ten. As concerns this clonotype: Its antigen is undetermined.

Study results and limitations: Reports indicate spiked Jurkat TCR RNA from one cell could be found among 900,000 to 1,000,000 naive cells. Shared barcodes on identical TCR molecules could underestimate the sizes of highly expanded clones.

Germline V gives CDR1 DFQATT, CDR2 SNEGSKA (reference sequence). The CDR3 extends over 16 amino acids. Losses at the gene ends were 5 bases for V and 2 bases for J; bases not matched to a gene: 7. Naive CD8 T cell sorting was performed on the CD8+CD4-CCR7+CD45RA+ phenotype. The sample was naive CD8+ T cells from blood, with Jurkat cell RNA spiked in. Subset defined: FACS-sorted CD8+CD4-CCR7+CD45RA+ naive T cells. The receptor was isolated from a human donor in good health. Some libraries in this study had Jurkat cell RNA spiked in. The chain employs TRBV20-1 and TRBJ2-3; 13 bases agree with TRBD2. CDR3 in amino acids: CSASGLAGVNTDTQYF. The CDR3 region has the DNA TGCAGTGCTTCTGGACTAGCGGGAGTGAACACAGATACGCAGTATTTT.